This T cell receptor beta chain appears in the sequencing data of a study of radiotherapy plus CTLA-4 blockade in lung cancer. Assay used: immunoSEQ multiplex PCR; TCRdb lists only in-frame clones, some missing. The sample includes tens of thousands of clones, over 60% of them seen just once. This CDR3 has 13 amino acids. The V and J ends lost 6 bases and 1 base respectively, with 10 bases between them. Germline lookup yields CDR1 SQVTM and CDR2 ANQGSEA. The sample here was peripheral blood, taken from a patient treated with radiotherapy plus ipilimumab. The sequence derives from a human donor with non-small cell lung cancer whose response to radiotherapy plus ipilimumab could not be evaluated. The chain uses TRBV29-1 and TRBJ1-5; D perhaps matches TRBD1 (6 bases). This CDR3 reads CSVQGGSNQPQHF. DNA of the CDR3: TGCAGCGTACAGGGTGGAAGCAATCAGCCCCAGCATTTT. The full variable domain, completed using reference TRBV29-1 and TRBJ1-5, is SAVISQKPSRDICQRGTSLTIQCQVDSQVTMMFWYRQQPGQSLTLIATANQGSEATYESGFVIDKFPISRPNLTFSTLTVSNMSPEDSSIYLCSVQGGSNQPQHFGDGTRLSIL.